These 14 T cell receptor beta chains were all obtained from the same sample, sequenced in a study of radiotherapy plus CTLA-4 blockade in lung cancer. The method was immunoSEQ multiplex PCR; TCRdb's version includes in-frame clones alone and lacks a portion of them. The sample gives around 56,000 clones, 70% to 80% of which show up once; 15% to 20% is in the top ten. Sequenced here: peripheral blood, sampled from a patient treated with radiotherapy plus ipilimumab. These receptors all stem from a human donor with non-small cell lung cancer who had a complete response to radiotherapy plus ipilimumab.

The rearrangement joins TRBV9 to TRBJ1-2, with a possible D match to TRBD1 (5 bases). V lost 4 bases and J lost 2, with 9 bases in between. This CDR3 contains 13 residues. Germline values: CDR1 SGDLS, CDR2 YYNGEE. The CDR3 DNA follows: TGTGCCAGCAGCCCGACAGAGAACTATGGCTACACCTTC. Amino acids: CASSPTENYGYTF.

This clone showed up just once. The sample contains more than one DNA sequence encoding this CDR3. V is TRBV6-1 and J is TRBJ1-6; 9 nucleotides agree with TRBD1. Germline CDR1 reads MNHNS; CDR2 reads SASEGT. V lost 0 bases, J lost 13 bases, and 7 bases stayed unmatched. The CDR3 is 15 residues long. CDR3 loop: CASSEAGTGSSPLHF. CDR3 DNA: TGTGCCAGCAGTGAAGCAGGGACAGGGTCCTCCCCCCTCCACTTT.

The chain couples TRBV27 to TRBJ1-2, with unresolved D. V was shortened by 5 bases and J by 2 bases, with 18 bases between the two germline ends. Germline V gene data show CDR1 as MNHEY and CDR2 as SMNVEV (reference sequence). The CDR3 is 16 residues long. CDR3 sequence reads: CASSTIPIDGNYGYTF. CDR3 DNA sequence: TGTGCCAGCAGTACCATACCAATCGACGGGAACTATGGCTACACCTTC.

The V and J genes are TRBV5-1 and TRBJ1-4, with TRBD1 matching over 9 bases. Germline V gene sequence: CDR1 SGHRS, CDR2 YFSETQ. The V and J ends lost 4 bases and 8 bases, in that order; junction bases with no gene match: 9. The CDR3 is 15 amino acids. CDR3 in DNA: TGCGCCAGCAGCCCGTTTGGGACAGGGAAAGAAAAACTGTTTTTT. The encoded protein is CASSPFGTGKEKLFF.

The CDR3 DNA reads as TGTGCCAGCAGAACCGGGACAGGGGGCGTCCGGATCACTGAAGCTTTCTTT. This codes for CASRTGTGGVRITEAFF. J is TRBJ1-1 and V is TRBV2; 12 bases line up with TRBD1. CDR1 is SNHLY, CDR2 FYNNEI, per germline. The CDR3 spans 17 residues. The junction had 12 bases not matched to a gene; V was cut back by 6 bases and J by 4 bases.

This chain connects TRBV10-3 to TRBJ2-2, with D perhaps TRBD2 (5 bases). Trimming pared 3 bases from V and 7 bases from J, leaving 12 bases between. The CDR3 has 14 residues. CDR1 ENHRY and CDR2 SYGVKD come from the germline V gene. The CDR3 protein is CAISELTSGGELFF. CDR3 nucleotides: TGTGCCATCAGTGAACTCACTAGTGGCGGGGAGCTGTTTTTT.

About this clone: At one end, the junction sequence differs from germline, possibly due to a read error. The chain joins TRBV7-7 to TRBJ1-4; 10 nucleotides line up with TRBD1. Germline CDR1 is SSHAT and CDR2 is FNYEAQ (reference sequence). The CDR3 consists of 16 residues. This CDR3 reads CASSLGGTGVREKLFF. The CDR3 bases are TGTGCTAGCAGCTTGGGGGGGACAGGGGTTCGAGAAAAACTGTTTTTT.

V usage is TRBV7-2 and J usage is TRBJ1-2; possible D gene TRBD1, 5 bases. The CDR3 runs to 14 residues. The germline V gene has CDR1 SGHTA and CDR2 FQGNSA. Trimming pared 1 base from V and 9 bases from J, leaving 15 bases between. CDR3 amino acids: CASSLGGTGRSYTF. CDR3 DNA sequence: TGTGCCAGCAGCTTAGGGGGGACGGGGAGGAGCTACACCTTC.

This clone is classed as large. The same CDR3 also results from other DNA sequences found in this sample. The J gene is TRBJ1-1, the V gene TRBV5-1; 7 positions match TRBD1. CDR1 is SGHRS, CDR2 YFSETQ, per germline. J gave up 5 bases and V 0 bases, and 4 bases lay outside the gene matches. The CDR3 consists of 14 residues. CDR3 loop: CASSLEGGGTEAFF. CDR3 sequence (DNA): TGCGCCAGCAGCTTGGAAGGGGGCGGGACTGAAGCTTTCTTT.

The gene calls are TRBV4-1 and TRBJ1-2; 7 bases line up with TRBD1. Per germline, CDR1 MGHRA and CDR2 YSYEKL. CDR3 size: 14 residues. J was trimmed by 5 bases and V by 0 bases; bases with no gene match: 3. This CDR3 reads CASSQDRGSYGYTF. CDR3 DNA sequence: TGCGCCAGCAGCCAAGACAGGGGGAGTTATGGCTACACCTTC.

The CDR3 DNA reads as TGCGCCAGCAGCTTGGATCCCGGGAATAACTATGGCTACACCTTC. Translating gives CASSLDPGNNYGYTF. The chain links TRBV5-1 to TRBJ1-2; D gene ambiguous. The CDR3 length is 15 residues. Germline V CDR1 and CDR2: SGHRS, YFSETQ. With 0 bases removed from V and 1 base from J, the gap between germline ends came to 10 bases.

The chain combines TRBV10-3 with TRBJ2-5; 10 nucleotides agree with TRBD2. CDR3 length: 14 amino acids. From germline, CDR1 is ENHRY and CDR2 SYGVKD. J lost 2 bases, V lost 10 bases, and 7 bases had no gene match. CDR3 sequence reads: CATEASGGQETQYF. CDR3 sequence (DNA): TGTGCCACCGAGGCTAGCGGGGGACAAGAGACCCAGTACTTC.

This clone turned up a few times. The rearrangement links TRBV18 to TRBJ1-4; the D gene is possibly TRBD1 (6 bases). This CDR3 is built from 16 residues. Germline V gene sequence: CDR1 KGHSH, CDR2 LQKENI. The ends were cut back, 6 bases at V and 5 bases at J, with 19 bases in the middle. The DNA for the CDR3 is TGTGCCAGCTCGCCTATTAAGGGGGAATCCAATGAAAAACTGTTTTTT. Amino acid sequence: CASSPIKGESNEKLFF. Full variable domain (rest looked up from reference TRBV18 and TRBJ1-4): NAGVMQNPRHLVRRRGQEARLRCSPMKGHSHVYWYRQLPEEGLKFMVYLQKENIIDESGMPKERFSAEFPKEGPSILRIQQVVRGDSAAYFCASSPIKGESNEKLFFGSGTQLSVL.

By its share, this clone is medium-sized (0.01 to 0.1%). The chain has TRBV10-3 and TRBJ2-3, with TRBD2 identical over 7 bases. J gave up 1 base and V 7 bases, and 8 bases lay outside the gene matches. CDR1 is ENHRY, CDR2 SYGVKD, per germline. The CDR3 contains 15 residues. The CDR3 DNA reads TGTGCCATCATTGGGGGGGACTCCGGCACAGATACGCAGTATTTT. Amino acids: CAIIGGDSGTDTQYF.